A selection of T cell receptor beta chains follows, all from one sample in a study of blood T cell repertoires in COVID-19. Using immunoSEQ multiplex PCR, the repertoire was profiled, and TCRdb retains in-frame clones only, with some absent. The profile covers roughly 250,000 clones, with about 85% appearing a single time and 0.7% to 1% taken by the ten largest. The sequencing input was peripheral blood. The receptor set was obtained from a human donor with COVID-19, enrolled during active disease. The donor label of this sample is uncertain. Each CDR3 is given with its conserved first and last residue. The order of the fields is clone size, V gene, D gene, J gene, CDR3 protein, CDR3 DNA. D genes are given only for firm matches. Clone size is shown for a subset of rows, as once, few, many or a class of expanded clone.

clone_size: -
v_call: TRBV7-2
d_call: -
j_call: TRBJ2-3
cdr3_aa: CASSFGRNADTQYF
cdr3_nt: TGTGCCAGCAGCTTTGGGAGGAATGCAGATACGCAGTATTTT

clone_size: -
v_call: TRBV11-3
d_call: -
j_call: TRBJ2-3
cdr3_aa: CASSRSTDTQYF
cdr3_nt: TGTGCCAGCAGCCGGAGCACAGATACGCAGTATTTT

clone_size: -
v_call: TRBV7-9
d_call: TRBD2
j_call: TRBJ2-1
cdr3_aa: CASSSTSGTSYNEQFF
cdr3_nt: TGTGCCAGCAGCTCTACTAGCGGGACGTCCTACAATGAGCAGTTCTTC

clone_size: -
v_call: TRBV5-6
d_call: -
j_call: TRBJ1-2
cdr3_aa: CASSNMRDWEAGYGYTF
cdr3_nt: TGTGCCAGCAGCAATATGCGGGACTGGGAGGCGGGCTATGGCTACACCTTC

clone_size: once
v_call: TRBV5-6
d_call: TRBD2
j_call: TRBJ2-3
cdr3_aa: CASSLTSGSTDTQYF
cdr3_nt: TGTGCCAGCAGCTTGACTAGCGGGAGCACAGATACGCAGTATTTT

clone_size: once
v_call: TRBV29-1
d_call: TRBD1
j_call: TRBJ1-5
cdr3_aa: CSVGDAGTGDLSNQPQHF
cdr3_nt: TGCAGCGTTGGGGACGCCGGGACAGGGGATTTGAGCAATCAGCCCCAGCATTTT

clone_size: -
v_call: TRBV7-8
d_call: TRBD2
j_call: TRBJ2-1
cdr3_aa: CASSLALRGTSGRGNEQFF
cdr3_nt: TGTGCCAGCAGCTTAGCGCTAAGAGGGACTAGCGGGAGGGGCAATGAGCAGTTCTTC

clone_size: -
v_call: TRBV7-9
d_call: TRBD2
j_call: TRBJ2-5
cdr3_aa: CASSSRGGGRYQETQYF
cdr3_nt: TGTGCCAGCAGCTCGCGCGGGGGCGGGAGGTACCAAGAGACCCAGTACTTC

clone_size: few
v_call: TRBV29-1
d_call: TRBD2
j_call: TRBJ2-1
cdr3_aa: CSVGGASSYNEQFF
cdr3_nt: TGCAGCGTCGGGGGGGCAAGCAGCTACAATGAGCAGTTCTTC

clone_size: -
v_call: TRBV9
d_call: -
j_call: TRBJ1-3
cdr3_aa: CASSVGRNGNTIYF
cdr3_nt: TGTGCCAGCAGCGTAGGGAGGAATGGAAACACCATATATTTT

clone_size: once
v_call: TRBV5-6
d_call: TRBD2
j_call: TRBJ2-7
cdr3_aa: CASSFTSGGFYEQYF
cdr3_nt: TGTGCCAGCAGCTTCACGTCGGGGGGATTTTACGAGCAGTACTTC

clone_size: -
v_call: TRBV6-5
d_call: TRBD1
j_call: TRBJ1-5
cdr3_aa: CASSPDRTGGQPQHF
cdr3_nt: TGTGCCAGCAGTCCAGACCGGACAGGCGGTCAGCCCCAGCATTTT

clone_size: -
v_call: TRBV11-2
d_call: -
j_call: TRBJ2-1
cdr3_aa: CASSFGRVGEQFF
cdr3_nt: TGTGCCAGCAGCTTCGGCAGGGTTGGTGAGCAGTTCTTC

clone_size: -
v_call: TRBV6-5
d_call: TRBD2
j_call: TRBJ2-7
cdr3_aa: CASSMTSGIAREQYF
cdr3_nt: TGTGCCAGCAGCATGACTAGCGGGATAGCCCGCGAGCAGTACTTC

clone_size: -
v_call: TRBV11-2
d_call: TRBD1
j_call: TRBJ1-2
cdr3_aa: CASGGQLSPYGYTF
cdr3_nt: TGTGCCAGCGGGGGACAGCTATCCCCTTATGGCTACACCTTC

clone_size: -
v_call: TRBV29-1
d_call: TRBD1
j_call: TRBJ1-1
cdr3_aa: CSVDGNRGRAEAFF
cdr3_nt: TGCAGCGTTGACGGGAACAGGGGGCGAGCTGAAGCTTTCTTT

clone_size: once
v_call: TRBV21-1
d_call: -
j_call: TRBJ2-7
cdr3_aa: CATTTGRDAHYEQYF
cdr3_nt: TGTGCCACCACAACGGGGCGGGACGCCCATTACGAGCAGTACTTC

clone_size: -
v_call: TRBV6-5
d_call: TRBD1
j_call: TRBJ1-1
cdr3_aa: CASSYPTGQMNTEAFF
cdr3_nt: TGTGCCAGCAGTTATCCGACAGGGCAAATGAACACTGAAGCTTTCTTT

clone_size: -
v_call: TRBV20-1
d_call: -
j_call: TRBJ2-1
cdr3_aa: CSASGRDEQFF
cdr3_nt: TGCAGTGCTAGCGGGAGAGATGAGCAGTTCTTC

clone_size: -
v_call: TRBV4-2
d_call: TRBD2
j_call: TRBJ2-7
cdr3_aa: CASSQDRGSGRAYEQYF
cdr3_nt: TGTGCCAGCAGCCAAGATCGGGGTAGCGGGAGGGCCTACGAGCAGTACTTC

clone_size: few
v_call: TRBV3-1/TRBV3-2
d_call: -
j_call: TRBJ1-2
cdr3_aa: CASSLRRGGGLSGYTF
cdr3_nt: TGTGCCAGCAGCCTCAGGAGGGGGGGCGGTTTGTCCGGCTACACCTTC

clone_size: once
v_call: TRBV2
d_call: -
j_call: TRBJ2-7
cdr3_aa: CASSRDTNYYEQYF
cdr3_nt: TGTGCCAGCTCCCGGGACACTAACTACTACGAGCAGTACTTC

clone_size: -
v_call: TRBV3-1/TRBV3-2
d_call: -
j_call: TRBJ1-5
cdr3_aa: CASSHQGHNQPQHF
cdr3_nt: TGTGCCAGCAGCCACCAGGGCCACAATCAGCCCCAGCATTTT

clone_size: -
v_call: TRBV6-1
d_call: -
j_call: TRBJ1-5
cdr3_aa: CASSESSGNQPQHF
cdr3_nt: TGTGCCAGCAGTGAATCGTCCGGCAATCAGCCCCAGCATTTT

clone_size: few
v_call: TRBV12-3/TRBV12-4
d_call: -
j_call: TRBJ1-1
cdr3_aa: CASSFGMNTEAFF
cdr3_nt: TGTGCCAGCAGTTTCGGGATGAACACTGAAGCTTTCTTT

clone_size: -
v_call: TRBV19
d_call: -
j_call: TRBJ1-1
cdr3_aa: CASSIRVNTEAFF
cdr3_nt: TGTGCCAGTAGTATAAGAGTGAACACTGAAGCTTTCTTT

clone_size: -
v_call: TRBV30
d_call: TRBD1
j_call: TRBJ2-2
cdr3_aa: CAWSRRQGAGELFF
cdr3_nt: TGTGCCTGGAGTAGGAGACAGGGGGCCGGGGAGCTGTTTTTT

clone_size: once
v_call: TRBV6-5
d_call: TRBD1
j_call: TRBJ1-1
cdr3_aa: CASSLTGGATEAFF
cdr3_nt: TGTGCCAGCAGTTTGACAGGGGGAGCTACTGAAGCTTTCTTT

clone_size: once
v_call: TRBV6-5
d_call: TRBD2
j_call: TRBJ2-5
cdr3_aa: CASSYSASGRPGYF
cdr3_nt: TGTGCCAGCAGTTACTCGGCTAGCGGGAGGCCCGGATACTTC

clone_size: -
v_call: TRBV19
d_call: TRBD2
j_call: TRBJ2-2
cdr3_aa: CASSIGASGRGHVTGELFF
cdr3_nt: TGTGCCAGTAGTATAGGAGCTAGCGGGAGGGGACATGTCACCGGGGAGCTGTTTTTT

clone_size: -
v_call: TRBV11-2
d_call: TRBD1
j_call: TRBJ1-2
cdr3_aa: CASSLDLQGDYGYTF
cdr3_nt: TGTGCCAGCAGCTTAGACCTACAGGGGGACTATGGCTACACCTTC

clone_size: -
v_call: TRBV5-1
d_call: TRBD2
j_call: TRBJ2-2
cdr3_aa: CASTLAGSGELFF
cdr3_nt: TGCGCCAGCACTCTAGCGGGAAGCGGGGAGCTGTTTTTT

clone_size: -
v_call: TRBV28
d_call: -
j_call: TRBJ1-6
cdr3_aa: CASSSHSTGGGESPLHF
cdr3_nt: TGTGCCAGCAGTTCACACTCGACAGGAGGTGGGGAATCACCCCTCCACTTT

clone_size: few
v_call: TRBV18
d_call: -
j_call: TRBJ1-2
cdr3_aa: CASSPEGEGGYTF
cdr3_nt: TGTGCCAGCTCACCAGAAGGGGAGGGAGGCTACACCTTC

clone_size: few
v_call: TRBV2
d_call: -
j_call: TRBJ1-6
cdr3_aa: CASTGISAYNSPLHF
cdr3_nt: TGTGCCAGCACAGGAATTTCAGCCTATAATTCACCCCTCCACTTT

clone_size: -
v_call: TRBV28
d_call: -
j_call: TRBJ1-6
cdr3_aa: CASSSRTVAFSSPLHF
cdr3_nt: TGTGCCAGCAGTTCAAGGACAGTGGCCTTTAGTTCACCCCTCCACTTT

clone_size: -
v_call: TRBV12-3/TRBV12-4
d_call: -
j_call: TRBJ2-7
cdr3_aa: CASSLYQEQYF
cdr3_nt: TGTGCCAGCAGTTTATATCAGGAGCAGTACTTC

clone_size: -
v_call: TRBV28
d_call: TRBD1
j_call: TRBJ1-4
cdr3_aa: CASTLGGQGGEKLFF
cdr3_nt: TGTGCCAGCACCTTAGGGGGACAGGGAGGTGAAAAACTGTTTTTT

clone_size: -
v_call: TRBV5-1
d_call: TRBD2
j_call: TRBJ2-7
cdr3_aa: CASSATSGSSYEQYF
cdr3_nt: TGCGCCAGCAGCGCAACTAGCGGGAGCTCCTACGAGCAGTACTTC

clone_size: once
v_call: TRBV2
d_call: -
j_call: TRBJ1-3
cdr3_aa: CASSDSRHSGNTIYF
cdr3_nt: TGTGCCAGCAGTGACTCCAGACACTCTGGAAACACCATATATTTT

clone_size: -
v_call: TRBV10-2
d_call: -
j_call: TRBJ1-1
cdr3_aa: CASRSTLGGLVNTEAFF
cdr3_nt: TGCGCCAGCAGGTCTACCCTGGGGGGGCTAGTCAACACTGAAGCTTTCTTT

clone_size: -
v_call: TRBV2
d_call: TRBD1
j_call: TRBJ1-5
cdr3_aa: CASTEGQGVQPQHF
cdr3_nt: TGTGCCAGCACTGAGGGACAGGGCGTTCAGCCCCAGCATTTT

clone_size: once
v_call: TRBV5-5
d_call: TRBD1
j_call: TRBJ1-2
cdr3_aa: CASSFRQGANYGYTF
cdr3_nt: TGTGCCAGCAGCTTCAGACAGGGGGCAAACTATGGCTACACCTTC